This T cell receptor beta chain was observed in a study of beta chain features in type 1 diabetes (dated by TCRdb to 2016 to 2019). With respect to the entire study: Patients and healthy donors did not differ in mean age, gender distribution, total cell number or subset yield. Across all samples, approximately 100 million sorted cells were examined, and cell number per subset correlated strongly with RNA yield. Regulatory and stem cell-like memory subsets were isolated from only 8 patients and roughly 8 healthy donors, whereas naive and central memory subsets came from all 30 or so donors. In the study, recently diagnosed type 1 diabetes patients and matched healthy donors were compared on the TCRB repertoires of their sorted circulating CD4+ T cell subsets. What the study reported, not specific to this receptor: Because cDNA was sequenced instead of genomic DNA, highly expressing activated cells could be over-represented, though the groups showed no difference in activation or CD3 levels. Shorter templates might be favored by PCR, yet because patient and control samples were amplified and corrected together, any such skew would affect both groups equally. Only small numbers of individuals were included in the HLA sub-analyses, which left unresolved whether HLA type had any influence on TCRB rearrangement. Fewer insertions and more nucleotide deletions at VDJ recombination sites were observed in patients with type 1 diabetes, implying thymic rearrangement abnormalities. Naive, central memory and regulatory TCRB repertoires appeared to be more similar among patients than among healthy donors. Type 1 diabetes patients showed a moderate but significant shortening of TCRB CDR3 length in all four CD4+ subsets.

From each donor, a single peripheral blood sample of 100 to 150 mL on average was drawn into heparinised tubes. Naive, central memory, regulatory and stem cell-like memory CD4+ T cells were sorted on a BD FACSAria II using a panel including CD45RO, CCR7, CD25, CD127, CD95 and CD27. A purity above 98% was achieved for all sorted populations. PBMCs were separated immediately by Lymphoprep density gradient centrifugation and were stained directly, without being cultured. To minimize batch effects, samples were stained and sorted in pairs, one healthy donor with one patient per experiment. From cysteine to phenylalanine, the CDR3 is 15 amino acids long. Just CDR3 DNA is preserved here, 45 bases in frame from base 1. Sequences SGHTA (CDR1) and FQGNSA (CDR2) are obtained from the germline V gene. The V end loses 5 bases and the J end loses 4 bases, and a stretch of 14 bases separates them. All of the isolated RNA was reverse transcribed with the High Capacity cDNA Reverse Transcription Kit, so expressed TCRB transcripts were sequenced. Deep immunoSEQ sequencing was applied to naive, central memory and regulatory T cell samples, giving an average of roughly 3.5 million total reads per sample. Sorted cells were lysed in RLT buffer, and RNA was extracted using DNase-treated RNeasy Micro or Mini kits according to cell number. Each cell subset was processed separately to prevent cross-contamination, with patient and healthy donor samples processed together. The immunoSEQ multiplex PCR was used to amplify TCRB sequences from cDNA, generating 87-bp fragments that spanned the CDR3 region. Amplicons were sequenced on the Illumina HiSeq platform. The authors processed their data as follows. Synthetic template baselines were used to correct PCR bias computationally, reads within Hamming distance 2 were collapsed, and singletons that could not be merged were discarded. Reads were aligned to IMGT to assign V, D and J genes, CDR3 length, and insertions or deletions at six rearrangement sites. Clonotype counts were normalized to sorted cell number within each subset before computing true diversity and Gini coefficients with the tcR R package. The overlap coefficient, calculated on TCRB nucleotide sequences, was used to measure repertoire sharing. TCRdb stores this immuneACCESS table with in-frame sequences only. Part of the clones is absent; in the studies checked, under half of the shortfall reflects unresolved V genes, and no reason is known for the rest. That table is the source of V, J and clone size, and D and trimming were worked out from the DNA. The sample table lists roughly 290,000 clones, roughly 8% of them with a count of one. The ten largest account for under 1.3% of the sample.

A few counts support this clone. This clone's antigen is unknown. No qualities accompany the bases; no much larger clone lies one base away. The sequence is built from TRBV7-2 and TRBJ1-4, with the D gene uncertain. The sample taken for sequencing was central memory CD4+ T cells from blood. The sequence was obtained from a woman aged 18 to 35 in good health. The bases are TGTGCCAGCAGCCTGCAGACGGGGTTTAATGAAAAACTGTTTTTT. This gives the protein CASSLQTGFNEKLFF. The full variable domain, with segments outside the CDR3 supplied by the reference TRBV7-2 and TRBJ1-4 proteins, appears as GAGVSQSPSNKVTEKGKDVELRCDPISGHTALYWYRQSLGQGLEFLIYFQGNSAPDKSGLPSDRFSAERTGGSVSTLTIQRTQQEDSAVYLCASSLQTGFNEKLFFGSGTQLSVL.